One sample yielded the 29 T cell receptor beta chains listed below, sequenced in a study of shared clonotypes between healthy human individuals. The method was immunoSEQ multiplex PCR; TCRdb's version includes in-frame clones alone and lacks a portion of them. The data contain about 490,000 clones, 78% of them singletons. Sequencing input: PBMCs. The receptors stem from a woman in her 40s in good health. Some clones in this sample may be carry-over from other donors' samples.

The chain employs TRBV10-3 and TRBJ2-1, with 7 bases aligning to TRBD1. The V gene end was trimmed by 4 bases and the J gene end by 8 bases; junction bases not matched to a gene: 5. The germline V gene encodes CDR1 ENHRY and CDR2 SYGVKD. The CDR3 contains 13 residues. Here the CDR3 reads CAISGRDRHEQFF. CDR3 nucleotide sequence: TGTGCCATCAGTGGCCGGGACAGACATGAGCAGTTCTTC.

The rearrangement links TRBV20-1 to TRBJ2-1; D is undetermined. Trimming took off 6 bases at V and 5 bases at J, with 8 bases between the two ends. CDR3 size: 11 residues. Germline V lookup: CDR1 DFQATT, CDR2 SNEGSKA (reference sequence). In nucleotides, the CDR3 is TGCAGTGCCCTGGGCAACAATGAGCAGTTCTTC. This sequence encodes CSALGNNEQFF.

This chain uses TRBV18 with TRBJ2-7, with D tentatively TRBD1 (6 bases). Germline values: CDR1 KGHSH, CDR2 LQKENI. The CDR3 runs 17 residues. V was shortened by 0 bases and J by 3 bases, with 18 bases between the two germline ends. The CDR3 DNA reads TGTGCCAGCTCACCACCGAATCACAGGGAGTTAGGCTACGAGCAGTACTTC. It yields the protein CASSPPNHRELGYEQYF.

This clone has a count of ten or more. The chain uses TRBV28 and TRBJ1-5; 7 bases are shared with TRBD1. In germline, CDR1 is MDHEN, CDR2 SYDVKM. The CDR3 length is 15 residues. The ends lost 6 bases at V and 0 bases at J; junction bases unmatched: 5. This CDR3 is CASRPGQTSNQPQHF. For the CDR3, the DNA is TGTGCCAGCAGACCGGGACAGACTAGCAATCAGCCCCAGCATTTT.

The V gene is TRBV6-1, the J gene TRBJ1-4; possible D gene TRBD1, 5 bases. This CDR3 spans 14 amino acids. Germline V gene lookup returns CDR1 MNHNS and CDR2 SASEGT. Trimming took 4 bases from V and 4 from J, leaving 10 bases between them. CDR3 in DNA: TGTGCCAGCAGTGGTCGGGGCTATAATGAAAAACTGTTTTTT. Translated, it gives CASSGRGYNEKLFF.

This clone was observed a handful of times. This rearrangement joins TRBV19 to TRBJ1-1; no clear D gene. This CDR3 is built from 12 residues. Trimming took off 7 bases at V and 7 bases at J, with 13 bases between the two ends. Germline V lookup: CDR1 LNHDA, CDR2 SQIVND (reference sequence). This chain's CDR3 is CASMWVGGEAFF. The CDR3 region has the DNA TGTGCCAGTATGTGGGTGGGCGGTGAAGCTTTCTTT.

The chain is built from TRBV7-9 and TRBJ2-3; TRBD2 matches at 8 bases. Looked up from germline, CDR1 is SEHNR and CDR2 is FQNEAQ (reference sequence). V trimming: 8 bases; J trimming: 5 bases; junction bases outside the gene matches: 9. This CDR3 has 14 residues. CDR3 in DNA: TGTGCCAGCCCTAAGCGGGAGTACGGAGATACGCAGTATTTT. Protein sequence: CASPKREYGDTQYF.

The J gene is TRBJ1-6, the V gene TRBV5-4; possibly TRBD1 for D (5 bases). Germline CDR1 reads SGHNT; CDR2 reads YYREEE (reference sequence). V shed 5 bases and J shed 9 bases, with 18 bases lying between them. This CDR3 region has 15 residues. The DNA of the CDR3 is TGTGCCAGCAGAGAGACGGGCGGCCAGGGTTCACCCCTCCACTTT. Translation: CASRETGGQGSPLHF.

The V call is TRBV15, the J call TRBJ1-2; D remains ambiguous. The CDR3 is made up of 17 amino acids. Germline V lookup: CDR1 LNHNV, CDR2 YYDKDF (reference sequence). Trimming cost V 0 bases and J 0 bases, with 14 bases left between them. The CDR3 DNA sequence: TGTGCCACCAGCAGAGATGTCGGCCAAGCCGCTAACTATGGCTACACCTTC. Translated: CATSRDVGQAANYGYTF.

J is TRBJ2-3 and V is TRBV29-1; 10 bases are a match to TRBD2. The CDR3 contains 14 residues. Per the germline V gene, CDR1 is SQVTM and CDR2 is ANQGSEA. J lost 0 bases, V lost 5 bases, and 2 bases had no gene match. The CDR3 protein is CSVSTSGSTDTQYF. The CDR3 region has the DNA TGCAGCGTTTCGACTAGCGGGAGCACAGATACGCAGTATTTT.

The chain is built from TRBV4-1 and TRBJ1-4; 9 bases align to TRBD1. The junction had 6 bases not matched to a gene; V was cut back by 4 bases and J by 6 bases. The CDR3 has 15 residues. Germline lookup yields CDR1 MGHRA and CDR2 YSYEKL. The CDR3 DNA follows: TGCGCCAGCAGCCGAGCCGGGACAGGGCATGAAAAACTGTTTTTT. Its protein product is CASSRAGTGHEKLFF.

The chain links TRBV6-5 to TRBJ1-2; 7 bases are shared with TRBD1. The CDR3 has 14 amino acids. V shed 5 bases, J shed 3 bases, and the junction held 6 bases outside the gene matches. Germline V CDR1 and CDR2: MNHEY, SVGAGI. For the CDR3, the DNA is TGTGCCAGCAGTGTAGGGGGCGCGGACTATGGCTACACCTTC. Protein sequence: CASSVGGADYGYTF.

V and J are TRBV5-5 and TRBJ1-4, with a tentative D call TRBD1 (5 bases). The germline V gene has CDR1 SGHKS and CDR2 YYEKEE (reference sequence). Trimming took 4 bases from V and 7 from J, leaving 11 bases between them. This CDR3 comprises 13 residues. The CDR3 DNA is TGTGCCAGCAGCCCTGGGACCTTTGAAAAACTGTTTTTT. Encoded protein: CASSPGTFEKLFF.

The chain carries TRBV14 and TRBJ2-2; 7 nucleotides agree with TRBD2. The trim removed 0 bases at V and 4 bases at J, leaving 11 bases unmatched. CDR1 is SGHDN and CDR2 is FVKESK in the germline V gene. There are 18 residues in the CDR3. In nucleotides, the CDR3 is TGTGCCAGCAGCCAAGAAGGGAGGGACGATCCGAGCACCGGGGAGCTGTTTTTT. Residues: CASSQEGRDDPSTGELFF.

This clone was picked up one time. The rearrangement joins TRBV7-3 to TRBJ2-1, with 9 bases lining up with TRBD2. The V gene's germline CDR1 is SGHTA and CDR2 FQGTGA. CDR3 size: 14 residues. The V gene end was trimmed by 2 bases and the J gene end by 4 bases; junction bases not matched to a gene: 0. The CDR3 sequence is CASSLAGGYNEQFF. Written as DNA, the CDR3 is TGTGCCAGCAGCTTAGCGGGAGGGTACAATGAGCAGTTCTTC. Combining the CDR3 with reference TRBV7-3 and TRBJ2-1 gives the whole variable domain GAGVSQTPSNKVTEKGKYVELRCDPISGHTALYWYRQSLGQGPEFLIYFQGTGAADDSGLPNDRFFAVRPEGSVSTLKIQRTERGDSAVYLCASSLAGGYNEQFFGPGTRLTVL.

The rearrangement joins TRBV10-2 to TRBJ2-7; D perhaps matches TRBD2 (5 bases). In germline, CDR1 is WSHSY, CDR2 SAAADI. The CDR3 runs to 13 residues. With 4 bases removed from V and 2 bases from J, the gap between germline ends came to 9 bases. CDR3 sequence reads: CASSAPRAYEQYF. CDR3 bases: TGCGCCAGCAGTGCCCCGAGGGCCTACGAGCAGTACTTC.

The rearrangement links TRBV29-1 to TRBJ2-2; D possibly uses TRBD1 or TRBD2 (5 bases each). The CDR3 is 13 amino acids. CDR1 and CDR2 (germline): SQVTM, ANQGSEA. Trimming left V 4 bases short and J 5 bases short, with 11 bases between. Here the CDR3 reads CSVGWGLTGELFF. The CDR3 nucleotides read TGCAGCGTTGGTTGGGGGTTGACCGGGGAGCTGTTTTTT.

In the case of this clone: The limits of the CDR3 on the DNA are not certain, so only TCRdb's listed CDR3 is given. The CDR3 reads CASSLVGQGAPHTF. The V and J genes are TRBV5-1 and TRBJ1-2; TRBD1, as called in the table, went unchecked against the DNA. From its first to its last residue, the CDR3 has 14 amino acids. Germline lookup yields CDR1 SGHRS and CDR2 YFSETQ.

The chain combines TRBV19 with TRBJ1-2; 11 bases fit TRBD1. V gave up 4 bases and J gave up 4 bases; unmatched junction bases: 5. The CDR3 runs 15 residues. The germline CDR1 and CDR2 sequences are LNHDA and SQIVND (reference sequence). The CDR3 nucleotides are TGTGCCAGTAGTAGGACAGGGGGCGAGAGCTATGGCTACACCTTC. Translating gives CASSRTGGESYGYTF. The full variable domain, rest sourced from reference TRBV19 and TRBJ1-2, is DGGITQSPKYLFRKEGQNVTLSCEQNLNHDAMYWYRQDPGQGLRLIYYSQIVNDFQKGDIAEGYSVSREKKESFPLTVTSAQKNPTAFYLCASSRTGGESYGYTFGSGTRLTVV.

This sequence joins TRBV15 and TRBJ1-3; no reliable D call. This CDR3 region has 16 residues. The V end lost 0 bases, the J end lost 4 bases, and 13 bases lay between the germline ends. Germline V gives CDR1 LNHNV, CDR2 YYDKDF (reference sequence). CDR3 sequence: CATSRDQGDRGNTIYF. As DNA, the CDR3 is TGTGCCACCAGCAGAGATCAAGGAGACCGGGGAAACACCATATATTTT.

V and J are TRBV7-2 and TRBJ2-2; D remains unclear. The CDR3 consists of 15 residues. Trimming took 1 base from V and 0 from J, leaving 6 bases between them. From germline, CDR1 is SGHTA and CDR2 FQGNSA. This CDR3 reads CASSLVGTNTGELFF. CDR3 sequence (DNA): TGTGCCAGCAGCTTAGTTGGCACGAACACCGGGGAGCTGTTTTTT.

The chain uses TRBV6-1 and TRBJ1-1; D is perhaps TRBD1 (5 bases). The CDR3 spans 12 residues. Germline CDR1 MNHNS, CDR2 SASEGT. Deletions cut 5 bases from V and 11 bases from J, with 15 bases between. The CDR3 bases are TGTGCCAGCAGTATACAGGTGACCTGGGCTTTCTTT. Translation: CASSIQVTWAFF.

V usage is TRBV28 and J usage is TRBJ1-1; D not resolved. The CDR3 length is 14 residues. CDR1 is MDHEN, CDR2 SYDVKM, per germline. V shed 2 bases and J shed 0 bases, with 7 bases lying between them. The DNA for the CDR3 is TGTGCCAGCAGTTTACGGGGTATGAACACTGAAGCTTTCTTT. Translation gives CASSLRGMNTEAFF. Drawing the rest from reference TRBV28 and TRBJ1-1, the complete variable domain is DVKVTQSSRYLVKRTGEKVFLECVQDMDHENMFWYRQDPGLGLRLIYFSYDVKMKEKGDIPEGYSVSREKKERFSLILESASTNQTSMYLCASSLRGMNTEAFFGQGTRLTVV.

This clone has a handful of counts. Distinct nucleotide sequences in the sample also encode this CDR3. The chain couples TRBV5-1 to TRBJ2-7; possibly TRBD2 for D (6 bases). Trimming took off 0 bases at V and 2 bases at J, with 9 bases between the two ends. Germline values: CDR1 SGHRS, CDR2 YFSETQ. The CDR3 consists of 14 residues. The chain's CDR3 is CASSLGLDTYEQYF. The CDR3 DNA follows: TGCGCCAGCAGCTTGGGACTAGACACCTACGAGCAGTACTTC.

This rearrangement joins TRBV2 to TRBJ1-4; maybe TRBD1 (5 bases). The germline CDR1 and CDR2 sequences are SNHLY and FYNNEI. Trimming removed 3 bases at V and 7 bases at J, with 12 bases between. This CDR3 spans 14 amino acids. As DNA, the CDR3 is TGTGCCAGCAGTGATGTGTCAGGGCGTGAAAAACTGTTTTTT. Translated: CASSDVSGREKLFF.

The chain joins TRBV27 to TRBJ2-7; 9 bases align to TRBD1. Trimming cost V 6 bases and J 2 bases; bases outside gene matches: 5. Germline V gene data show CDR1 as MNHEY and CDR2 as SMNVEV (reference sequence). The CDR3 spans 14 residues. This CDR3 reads CASRLTGGTYEQYF. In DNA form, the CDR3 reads TGTGCCAGCAGATTGACAGGGGGAACCTACGAGCAGTACTTC.

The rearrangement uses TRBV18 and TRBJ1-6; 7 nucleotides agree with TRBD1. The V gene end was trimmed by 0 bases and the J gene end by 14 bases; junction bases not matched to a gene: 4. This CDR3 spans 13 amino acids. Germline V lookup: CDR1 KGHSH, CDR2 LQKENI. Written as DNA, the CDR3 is TGTGCCAGCTCACCACCGGCAGGGGGTTCCCTCCACTTT. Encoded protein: CASSPPAGGSLHF.

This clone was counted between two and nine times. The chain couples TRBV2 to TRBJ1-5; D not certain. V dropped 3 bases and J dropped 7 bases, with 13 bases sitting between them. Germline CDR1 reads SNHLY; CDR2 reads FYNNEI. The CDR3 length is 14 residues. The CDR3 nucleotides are TGTGCCAGCAGTGATGTCACCCCCGGACAGCCCCAGCATTTT. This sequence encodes CASSDVTPGQPQHF.

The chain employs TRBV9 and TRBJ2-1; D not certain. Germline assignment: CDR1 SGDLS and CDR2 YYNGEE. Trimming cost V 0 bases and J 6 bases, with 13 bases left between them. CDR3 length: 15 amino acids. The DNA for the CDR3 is TGTGCCAGCAGCGTAGTAGAGAGGACCTCCAATGAGCAGTTCTTC. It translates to CASSVVERTSNEQFF.